One sample yielded the 19 T cell receptor beta chains listed below, sequenced in a study of T cells in localized non-small cell lung cancer. Profiling relied on immunoSEQ multiplex PCR, and the TCRdb table lists in-frame clones only, not all of them. The sample has fewer than 20,000 clones; around 90% are singletons. This sample comprised peripheral blood mononuclear cells, obtained before any cancer treatment. Receptors were obtained from a woman aged 40 to 75 with stage III lung adenocarcinoma.

This chain links TRBV5-1 with TRBJ2-5; possible D gene TRBD2, 5 bases. Trimming took off 1 base at V and 5 bases at J, with 12 bases between the two ends. Looked up from germline, CDR1 is SGHRS and CDR2 is YFSETQ. This CDR3 is built from 14 residues. Here the CDR3 DNA reads TGCGCCAGCAGCTTGTCAGGTGGCGGGGAGACCCAGTACTTC. Protein sequence: CASSLSGGGETQYF.

The chain is built from TRBV6-5 and TRBJ1-3, with D maybe TRBD1 (6 bases). Trimming stripped 3 bases from V and 2 bases from J, with 11 bases between. The CDR3 is 15 amino acids. The germline V gene encodes CDR1 MNHEY and CDR2 SVGAGI. The CDR3 sequence is CASSYSRDTGNTIYF. CDR3 nucleotide sequence: TGTGCCAGCAGTTATTCCCGGGACACTGGAAACACCATATATTTT.

About this clone itself: The germline gene is not matched at one end of the junction; a read error may be the cause. The chain employs TRBV5-4 and TRBJ2-7, with 7 bases that match TRBD2. Germline CDR1 SGHNT, CDR2 YYREEE (reference sequence). The CDR3 has 15 amino acids. In DNA form, the CDR3 reads TGTGCCAGCAGCTTGGGTGGGAGGGGCTCCTACGAGCAGTGCTTC. It codes for CASSLGGRGSYEQCF.

This sequence joins TRBV5-1 and TRBJ2-7, with a weak D call TRBD1 (5 bases). Trimming cost V 4 bases and J 0 bases, with 17 bases left between them. Germline V gene sequence: CDR1 SGHRS, CDR2 YFSETQ. This CDR3 spans 16 amino acids. CDR3 sequence reads: CASSQETVSSSYEQYF. The CDR3 nucleotides are TGCGCCAGCAGCCAGGAGACAGTTTCCAGCTCCTACGAGCAGTACTTC.

The chain has TRBV19 and TRBJ2-4, with D perhaps assigned TRBD1 or TRBD2 (6 bases each). CDR1 LNHDA and CDR2 SQIVND come from the germline V gene (reference sequence). V was clipped by 3 bases and J by 7 bases, with 19 bases between them. The CDR3 totals 16 residues. CDR3 nucleotide sequence: TGTGCCAGTAGTATGGGGTTTGAGGGGGGCAGGAACATTCAGTACTTC. Translating it yields CASSMGFEGGRNIQYF.

As DNA, the CDR3 is TGTGCCAGCAGCGTAGTTGGGTCTAGCGGTAGCACAGATACGCAGTATTTT. It yields the protein CASSVVGSSGSTDTQYF. The chain links TRBV9 to TRBJ2-3, with TRBD2 matching over 7 bases. V shed 0 bases, J shed 0 bases, and the junction held 7 bases outside the gene matches. The CDR3 has 17 amino acids. The V gene's germline CDR1 is SGDLS and CDR2 YYNGEE.

The chain links TRBV21-1 to TRBJ1-4; the table's D call TRBD1 went unverified against the DNA. TRBV21-1 is a pseudogene locus. The CDR3 covers 17 residues. CDR3 region: CASIVGQGDTANEKLFF. In DNA form, the CDR3 reads TGTGCCAGCATAGTGGGACAGGGTGACACCGCTAATGAAAAACTGTTTTTT.

This rearrangement joins TRBV18 to TRBJ1-2; D unclear. The CDR3 length is 14 residues. The germline V and J ends were trimmed by 3 bases and 7 bases, with 15 bases remaining between them. CDR1 KGHSH and CDR2 LQKENI come from the germline V gene. CDR3: CASSPSAQSVGYTF. As DNA, the CDR3 is TGTGCCAGCTCACCCTCGGCGCAGAGTGTTGGCTACACCTTC.

The genes are TRBV19 and TRBJ2-5; the match to TRBD1 covers 10 bases. Per the germline V gene, CDR1 is LNHDA and CDR2 is SQIVND (reference sequence). The CDR3 length is 16 residues. J lost 0 bases, V lost 5 bases, and 6 bases had no gene match. The CDR3 DNA follows: TGTGCCAGTAGTGATCGGGACAGGGGACACCAAGAGACCCAGTACTTC. This sequence encodes CASSDRDRGHQETQYF.

The V call is TRBV4-1, the J call TRBJ2-5, with 10 positions matching TRBD2. Germline V CDR1 and CDR2: MGHRA, YSYEKL. Germline trimming cut 0 bases from V and 6 bases from J; bases unmatched to any gene: 19. CDR3 length equals 20 residues. CDR3 bases: TGCGCCAGCAGCCAAGACGTGGGGCGGCTAGCGGGGGAACGGGGGAAGACCCAGTACTTC. This codes for CASSQDVGRLAGERGKTQYF.

The chain recombines TRBV5-5 with TRBJ2-3; D is unresolved. With 3 bases removed from V and 7 bases from J, the gap between germline ends came to 18 bases. Germline V CDR1 and CDR2: SGHKS, YYEKEE (reference sequence). The length of the CDR3 is 15 residues. The CDR3, as DNA: TGTGCCAGCAGCTCTCTCCGAACACAAGAGTATACGCAGTATTTT. It specifies CASSSLRTQEYTQYF.

This clone was counted a few times. This rearrangement joins TRBV2 to TRBJ1-6, with D maybe TRBD1 (6 bases). Deletions cut 7 bases from V and 8 bases from J, with 9 bases between. The CDR3 runs 12 residues. Germline CDR1 SNHLY, CDR2 FYNNEI. Here the CDR3 reads CASTGEDSPLHF. The DNA of the CDR3 is TGTGCCAGCACAGGGGAGGATTCACCCCTCCACTTT.

The chain links TRBV7-9 to TRBJ1-1; D is undetermined. Looked up from germline, CDR1 is SEHNR and CDR2 is FQNEAQ (reference sequence). The ends were cut back, 4 bases at V and 6 bases at J, with 12 bases in the middle. The CDR3 is made up of 13 amino acids. CDR3: CASSSPQSAEAFF. CDR3 in DNA: TGTGCCAGCAGCTCGCCCCAATCGGCTGAAGCTTTCTTT.

This clone came up once. At one end, the junction sequence differs from germline, possibly due to a read error. V usage is TRBV18 and J usage is TRBJ1-1; no definite D call. CDR1 and CDR2 (germline): KGHSH, LQKENI. CDR3 length: 13 amino acids. The CDR3 is CVSSPSSNTEAFF. DNA for the CDR3: TGTGTCAGCTCGCCTTCTTCGAACACTGAAGCTTTCTTT. Looking up the rest from reference TRBV18 and TRBJ1-1 gives the full variable domain: NAGVMQNPRHLVRRRGQEARLRCSPMKGHSHVYWYRQLPEEGLKFMVYLQKENIIDESGMPKERFSAEFPKEGPSILRIQQVVRGDSAAYFCVSSPSSNTEAFFGQGTRLTVV.

This chain joins TRBV6-1 and TRBJ1-1; D is unclear. This CDR3 has 14 amino acids. In germline, CDR1 is MNHNS, CDR2 SASEGT. The V end lost 7 bases, the J end lost 0 bases, and 12 bases lay between the germline ends. CDR3 nucleotides: TGTGCCAGCACCACTGGCCTAATGAACACTGAAGCTTTCTTT. Its translation is CASTTGLMNTEAFF.

This clone was detected a few times. The rearrangement uses TRBV5-1 and TRBJ2-2; D ambiguous. Deletions cut 5 bases from V and 4 bases from J, with 15 bases between. The V gene's germline CDR1 is SGHRS and CDR2 YFSETQ. The CDR3 runs 15 residues. The CDR3 is CASRTGERATGELFF. CDR3 nucleotide sequence: TGCGCCAGCAGGACCGGAGAGCGAGCCACCGGGGAGCTGTTTTTT. The full variable domain, its missing parts supplied by reference TRBV5-1 and TRBJ2-2, is KAGVTQTPRYLIKTRGQQVTLSCSPISGHRSVSWYQQTPGQGLQFLFEYFSETQRNKGNFPGRFSGRQFSNSRSEMNVSTLELGDSALYLCASRTGERATGELFFGEGSRLTVL.

The V call is TRBV7-6, the J call TRBJ2-1; 8 bases fit TRBD2. Germline assignment: CDR1 SGHVS and CDR2 FNYEAQ. This CDR3 region has 17 residues. Unmatched junction bases numbered 9, after V lost 4 bases and J lost 1 base. The CDR3 DNA sequence: TGTGCCAGCAGCTCGACAGGCGCGGGAGGATCCTACAATGAGCAGTTCTTC. Translation gives CASSSTGAGGSYNEQFF.

The J gene is TRBJ2-1, the V gene TRBV4-1; possibly TRBD2 for D (6 bases). CDR3 length equals 18 residues. Per the germline V gene, CDR1 is MGHRA and CDR2 is YSYEKL. V lost 1 base and J 1 base, leaving 17 bases between the germline ends. The DNA of the CDR3 is TGCGCCAGCAGCCAAGGAGAAGGAGGGAGAGGTTCCTACAATGAGCAGTTCTTC. Residues: CASSQGEGGRGSYNEQFF.

The chain is built from TRBV30 and TRBJ2-7; D is perhaps TRBD2 (5 bases). Germline V gene data show CDR1 as GTSNPN and CDR2 as SVGIG (reference sequence). The CDR3 consists of 13 residues. The V end lost 0 bases, the J end lost 7 bases, and 13 bases lay between the germline ends. CDR3 nucleotides: TGTGCCTGGAGTGTACGGGGTTCCGGGGAGCAGTACTTC. Translating gives CAWSVRGSGEQYF. Supplemented by reference TRBV30 and TRBJ2-7, the full variable domain reads SQTIHQWPATLVQPVGSPLSLECTVEGTSNPNLYWYRQAAGRGLQLLFYSVGIGQISSEVPQNLSASRPQDRQFILSSKKLLLSDSGFYLCAWSVRGSGEQYFGPGTRLTVT.